The 9 T cell receptor beta chains given below trace back to one sample, sequenced in a study of blood T cell repertoires in COVID-19. The data were produced by immunoSEQ multiplex PCR, yet TCRdb's version contains in-frame clones alone and is incomplete. The table lists approximately 120,000 clones, around 83% of them singletons. Sample: PBMCs or T cells enriched from blood (not recorded which). These receptor sequences come from a man aged 25-40 years who had recovered from COVID-19.

As DNA, the CDR3 is TGCGCCAGCAGCCGGGACAGGGTAAATTCACCCCTCCACTTT. Translated: CASSRDRVNSPLHF. V is TRBV5-1 and J is TRBJ1-6; 9 bases line up with TRBD1. J lost 7 bases, V lost 4 bases, and 3 bases had no gene match. The CDR3 spans 14 residues. Looked up from germline, CDR1 is SGHRS and CDR2 is YFSETQ.

CDR3 in amino acids: CASSPALGDTGELFF. Here the CDR3 DNA reads TGTGCCAGCTCACCAGCCCTCGGGGACACCGGGGAGCTGTTTTTT. The V call is TRBV18, the J call TRBJ2-2; D is possibly TRBD2 (5 bases). Germline lookup yields CDR1 KGHSH and CDR2 LQKENI. CDR3 length equals 15 residues. Between the trimmed V and J ends, which lost 2 bases and 3 bases, there was a span of 10 bases.

The V gene is TRBV5-1, the J gene TRBJ2-4; D is perhaps TRBD2 (5 bases). Trimming took 5 bases from V and 4 from J, leaving 22 bases between them. Germline V gene data show CDR1 as SGHRS and CDR2 as YFSETQ. CDR3 size: 17 residues. The CDR3 bases are TGCGCCAGCAGACTGGGTAGTGCGGGCGAGGGTAAAAACATTCAGTACTTC. Translated: CASRLGSAGEGKNIQYF.

This clone has more than one count but fewer than ten. This chain uses TRBV12-5 with TRBJ2-7; tentatively, D is TRBD2 (5 bases). The CDR3 covers 15 residues. Trimming left V 5 bases short and J 6 bases short, with 20 bases between. Looked up from germline, CDR1 is LGHNT and CDR2 is FRNRAP. The CDR3 reads CASGPPHVGEREQYF. CDR3 DNA: TGTGCTAGTGGTCCCCCCCATGTGGGAGAGCGCGAGCAGTACTTC.

The gene calls are TRBV5-5 and TRBJ2-1, with 14 bases matching TRBD2. CDR3 size: 19 residues. Germline V lookup: CDR1 SGHKS, CDR2 YYEKEE (reference sequence). V was pared by 4 bases and J by 9 bases, with 18 bases of the junction left unmatched. This CDR3 reads CASSPAVKSGLAGVSEQFF. CDR3 bases: TGTGCCAGCAGCCCCGCGGTGAAATCGGGACTAGCGGGAGTGAGTGAGCAGTTCTTC. The complete variable domain, with remaining parts taken from reference TRBV5-5 and TRBJ2-1, reads DAGVTQSPTHLIKTRGQQVTLRCSPISGHKSVSWYQQVLGQGPQFIFQYYEKEERGRGNFPDRFSARQFPNYSSELNVNALLLGDSALYLCASSPAVKSGLAGVSEQFFGPGTRLTVL.

The rearrangement uses TRBV7-9 and TRBJ2-1; TRBD2 matches at 12 bases. The V gene's germline CDR1 is SEHNR and CDR2 FQNEAQ (reference sequence). V trimming: 7 bases; J trimming: 6 bases; junction bases outside the gene matches: 7. This CDR3 region has 15 residues. The CDR3 region has the DNA TGTGCCAGCATCCTTCTAGCGGGGGGGCTCAATGAGCAGTTCTTC. It is translated as CASILLAGGLNEQFF.

V usage is TRBV25-1 and J usage is TRBJ1-1; D uncertain. Per germline, CDR1 MGHDK and CDR2 SYGVNS. This CDR3 is 15 amino acids long. V gave up 0 bases and J gave up 7 bases, with 15 bases separating them. CDR3 DNA sequence: TGTGCCAGCAGTGAATATCGGCGGGGAGAAAATGAAGCTTTCTTT. It codes for CASSEYRRGENEAFF.

The rearrangement links TRBV5-1 to TRBJ2-7, with D maybe TRBD2 (6 bases). Deletions cut 3 bases from V and 3 bases from J, with 13 bases between. Germline assignment: CDR1 SGHRS and CDR2 YFSETQ. This CDR3 spans 14 amino acids. The CDR3 region is CASSSPGVIYEQYF. The CDR3 DNA reads as TGCGCCAGCAGCTCTCCGGGAGTAATCTACGAGCAGTACTTC.

CDR3 DNA sequence: TGTGCCAGTAGTATAACAGGGGCGTGGGGTCAGCCCCAGCATTTT. Translating gives CASSITGAWGQPQHF. This chain uses TRBV19 with TRBJ1-5; 7 nucleotides match TRBD1. Germline lookup yields CDR1 LNHDA and CDR2 SQIVND (reference sequence). V shed 2 bases, J shed 6 bases, and the junction held 7 bases outside the gene matches. The CDR3 is made up of 15 amino acids.